Below are 11 T cell receptor beta chains sequenced from a single sample in a study of T cell responses to AZD1222 COVID-19 vaccine. Sequencing was performed with immunoSEQ multiplex PCR; in TCRdb, only in-frame clones are kept and a portion is missing. Of 90,000 to 150,000 clones listed, around 89% are singletons. Sample: peripheral blood, taken on day 0 of AZD1222 vaccination. All receptors derive from an adult in good health.

J is TRBJ1-1 and V is TRBV5-4; D possibly corresponds to TRBD1 (6 bases). Deletions cut 4 bases from V and 2 bases from J, with 21 bases between. Germline CDR1 reads SGHNT; CDR2 reads YYREEE (reference sequence). This CDR3 is built from 17 residues. The CDR3 bases are TGTGCCAGCAGCCCGCCGGGTCCGGGGGCTACCAACACTGAAGCTTTCTTT. Translating it yields CASSPPGPGATNTEAFF.

This clone was picked up one time. The V and J genes are TRBV6-5 and TRBJ1-5; TRBD1 is a possible D gene (6 bases). Germline CDR1 is MNHEY and CDR2 is SVGAGI. V was clipped by 4 bases and J by 7 bases, with 20 bases between them. The CDR3 is 16 residues long. CDR3: CASSFLPLGGAQPQHF. CDR3 nucleotide sequence: TGTGCCAGCAGTTTCCTCCCCCTCGGGGGGGCCCAGCCCCAGCATTTT.

This clone was picked up one time. This rearrangement joins TRBV10-3 to TRBJ1-2; D ambiguous. Germline-derived CDR1 and CDR2 are ENHRY and SYGVKD. The CDR3 totals 15 residues. Between the trimmed V and J ends, which lost 2 bases and 1 base, there was a span of 11 bases. The CDR3 nucleotides are TGTGCCATCAGTGAGCCGCAGAACTATAACTATGGCTACACCTTC. Residues: CAISEPQNYNYGYTF.

The chain combines TRBV4-2 with TRBJ2-1; D unresolved. Looked up from germline, CDR1 is LGHNA and CDR2 is YNFKEQ. The CDR3 length is 14 residues. V was shortened by 0 bases and J by 7 bases, with 10 bases between the two germline ends. The CDR3 DNA follows: TGTGCCAGCAGCCAAGATTCCCCCGAGAATGAGCAGTTCTTC. Residues: CASSQDSPENEQFF.

The chain links TRBV3-1 (or the pseudogene TRBV3-2) to TRBJ2-7, with TRBD1 identical over 7 bases. The V gene end was trimmed by 4 bases and the J gene end by 2 bases; junction bases not matched to a gene: 2. Germline V gene sequence: CDR1 LGHDT, CDR2 YNNKEL (reference sequence). This CDR3 is built from 13 residues. The chain's CDR3 is CASSPQGAYEQYF. DNA of the CDR3: TGTGCCAGCAGCCCCCAGGGGGCCTACGAGCAGTACTTC.

This chain links TRBV7-3 with TRBJ2-6; TRBD2 might be the D (6 bases). CDR3 length equals 14 residues. The V gene lost 4 bases and the J gene lost 2 bases, with 6 bases spanning the gap. Germline V gives CDR1 SGHTA, CDR2 FQGTGA. The CDR3 coding sequence is TGTGCCAGCAGCTCGGGGGCTGGGGCCAACGTCCTGACTTTC. It specifies CASSSGAGANVLTF.

The rearrangement joins TRBV11-2 to TRBJ2-5; TRBD1 matches at 9 bases. The CDR3 runs 14 residues. J lost 5 bases, V lost 4 bases, and 5 bases had no gene match. The germline gives CDR1 SGHAT, CDR2 FQNNGV. CDR3 sequence: CASSSTGGWETQYF. CDR3 DNA sequence: TGTGCCAGCAGCTCAACAGGGGGCTGGGAGACCCAGTACTTC. The whole variable domain, remainder taken from reference TRBV11-2 and TRBJ2-5, is EAGVAQSPRYKIIEKRQSVAFWCNPISGHATLYWYQQILGQGPKLLIQFQNNGVVDDSQLPKDRFSAERLKGVDSTLKIQPAKLEDSAVYLCASSSTGGWETQYFGPGTRLLVL.

The J gene is TRBJ1-2, the V gene TRBV6-1, with D hard to call. Per the germline V gene, CDR1 is MNHNS and CDR2 is SASEGT. The V gene lost 3 bases and the J gene lost 10 bases, with 12 bases spanning the gap. The CDR3 spans 12 residues. CDR3 in amino acids: CASSDMRRPYTF. In DNA form, the CDR3 reads TGTGCCAGCAGTGACATGCGACGTCCCTACACCTTC.

On this clone: At one end the junction does not follow the germline gene, possibly because of a read error. This chain joins TRBV27 and TRBJ1-1; a possible D gene is TRBD1 (6 bases). CDR3 length: 15 residues. Germline V lookup: CDR1 MNHEY, CDR2 SMNVEV (reference sequence). CDR3 DNA: TGTGCCAGCAGACACAGGGAGGGAGGGAACGCTGAAGCTTTCTTT. Its translation is CASRHREGGNAEAFF.

The rearrangement links TRBV7-2 to TRBJ1-6; D possibly corresponds to TRBD1 (5 bases). The CDR3 is made up of 14 amino acids. Germline V CDR1 and CDR2: SGHTA, FQGNSA. V shed 5 bases and J shed 7 bases, with 12 bases lying between them. The CDR3 DNA reads TGTGCCAGCAGCCTAGACGGGGCGAATTCACCCCTCCACTTT. It specifies CASSLDGANSPLHF.

The chain recombines TRBV12-5 with TRBJ1-2; TRBD1 agrees at 7 bases. The germline V gene has CDR1 LGHNT and CDR2 FRNRAP. V lost 3 bases to trimming and J lost 7 bases; unmatched junction nucleotides: 11. The CDR3 has 15 amino acids. CDR3 amino acids: CASGLPTGRYGGYTF. For the CDR3, the DNA is TGTGCTAGTGGTTTACCGACAGGGAGGTATGGTGGCTACACCTTC.